This TCR beta chain came from a study of regulatory T cells in long-lasting Graves disease. This clonotype came up a few times. The CDR3 covers 14 residues. V was trimmed by 5 bases and J by 6 bases, leaving 13 bases between them. Germline V gene data show CDR1 as SGHTA and CDR2 as FQGNSA. In building TCR beta libraries, iRepertoire HTBI primers were used together with Arm-PCR of CDR3 regions. A single record per CDR3 protein comes from TCRdb applying MiXCR to the multiplex PCR reads. The profile covers 530,000 or so distinct CDR3 sequences, with roughly a sixth appearing a single time and around 12% taken by the ten largest. Time point here: newly diagnosed GD, antithyroid drugs for less than 3 months. The TCR library was made from RNA that had been extracted from PBMCs in TRIzol. This sample also belongs to another study, concerning T cells in Graves' hyperthyroidism and ophthalmopathy.

The chain has TRBV7-2 and TRBJ2-2, with D tentatively TRBD1 (5 bases). This specimen consisted of peripheral blood mononuclear cells (PBMCs), obtained at new diagnosis, from a patient treated with antithyroid drugs. The TCR comes from a man younger than 35 with Graves disease. The CDR3 DNA follows: TGTGCCAGCAGCCCCGACAGAGTCGCCGGGGAGCTGTTTTTT. It translates to CASSPDRVAGELFF.